Sequencing of this TCR beta chain was carried out in a study of beta chain features in type 1 diabetes. Study summary: All samples combined gave roughly 100 million sorted cells for examination. General study results and limits: Among all four CD4+ subsets, Type 1 diabetes patients had TCRB CDR3s that were moderately but significantly shorter. Naive, central memory and regulatory TCRB repertoires appeared more similar among patients than healthy donors.

In regard to this clone: Its antigen is as yet unknown.

Expressed TCRB transcripts were sequenced because the entire RNA isolate underwent reverse transcription. TCRdb keeps only in-frame clones here, not all; method: immunoSEQ multiplex PCR. The sample lists about 340,000 clones; 13% were seen once. Looked up from germline, CDR1 is SGHAT and CDR2 is FQDESV (reference sequence). V lost 2 bases to trimming and J lost 5 bases; unmatched junction nucleotides: 19. This CDR3 has 19 residues. Sorting based on CD45RO/CCR7/CD25/CD127/CD95/CD27 separated CD4+ naive, central memory, regulatory and stem cell-like memory cells. The source is a woman in her late teens or twenties with type 1 diabetes. The chain uses TRBV11-1 and TRBJ2-5, with TRBD2 matching 8 bases. Sequencing input: naive CD4+ T cells from blood. CDR3 sequence: CASSLQGAPGLASGETQYF. For the CDR3, the DNA is TGTGCCAGCAGCTTACAGGGAGCCCCCGGACTAGCATCGGGGGAGACCCAGTACTTC.